The 23 T cell receptor beta chains given below trace back to one sample, sequenced in a study of blood T cell repertoires in COVID-19. Profiling relied on immunoSEQ multiplex PCR, and the TCRdb table lists in-frame clones only, not all of them. The sample records 390,000 or so clones, roughly nine tenths being singletons. The sequencing sample was made of PBMCs or T cells enriched from blood (not recorded which). These receptors all come from a man younger than 35 who had recovered from COVID-19.

This clone appeared a few times. The chain links TRBV2 to TRBJ2-5; the D gene is possibly TRBD2 (6 bases). CDR1 and CDR2 from the germline V gene are SNHLY and FYNNEI. This CDR3 comprises 13 residues. Trimming took 4 bases from V and 5 from J, leaving 11 bases between them. This chain's CDR3 is CASSGGARETQYF. CDR3 DNA sequence: TGTGCCAGCAGTGGCGGGGCTCGGGAGACCCAGTACTTC.

The gene calls are TRBV28 and TRBJ1-2; the D is unclear. The V gene's germline CDR1 is MDHEN and CDR2 SYDVKM. The CDR3 is made up of 13 amino acids. Trimming took off 5 bases at V and 5 bases at J, with 12 bases between the two ends. The CDR3 DNA reads as TGTGCCAGCAGTCCCGGAAGCGCGTATGGCTACACCTTC. Translating gives CASSPGSAYGYTF.

A single count supports this clone. The chain is built from TRBV6-4 and TRBJ2-1, with unresolved D. Germline V gene data show CDR1 as MRHNA and CDR2 as SNTAGT. Trimming took 2 bases from V and 9 from J, leaving 11 bases between them. This CDR3 spans 13 amino acids. The CDR3 loop is CASSDTHGGEQFF. The CDR3 DNA reads as TGTGCCAGCAGTGACACTCACGGTGGTGAGCAGTTCTTC.

V and J are TRBV7-9 and TRBJ2-3, with D unclear. In germline, CDR1 is SEHNR, CDR2 FQNEAQ (reference sequence). This CDR3 spans 12 amino acids. The V end lost 5 bases, the J end lost 4 bases, and 7 bases lay between the germline ends. This CDR3 is CASSATPDTQYF. CDR3 DNA: TGTGCCAGCAGCGCTACTCCAGATACGCAGTATTTT.

V gene TRBV6-2 or TRBV6-3 combines with J gene TRBJ1-2; D is ambiguous. Germline V lookup: CDR1 MNHEY, CDR2 SVGEGT. The CDR3 covers 15 residues. Trimming cost V 0 bases and J 5 bases, with 13 bases left between them. Here the CDR3 reads CASSYSREGLYGYTF. The DNA for the CDR3 is TGTGCCAGCAGTTACTCGCGGGAGGGCCTATATGGCTACACCTTC.

The chain joins TRBV27 to TRBJ2-2, with 8 positions matching TRBD1. Germline assignment: CDR1 MNHEY and CDR2 SMNVEV (reference sequence). The CDR3 is made up of 14 amino acids. Losses at the gene ends were 9 bases for V and 0 bases for J; bases not matched to a gene: 3. The CDR3 reads CASRQGTNTGELFF. CDR3 nucleotide sequence: TGTGCCAGTCGACAGGGGACGAACACCGGGGAGCTGTTTTTT.

This clone was detected once. The V and J genes are TRBV6-2 or TRBV6-3 and TRBJ2-7; 9 nucleotides align to TRBD2. This CDR3 has 15 residues. V gave up 4 bases and J gave up 3 bases; unmatched junction bases: 7. Germline loops: CDR1 MNHEY, CDR2 SVGEGT. CDR3 nucleotides: TGTGCCAGCAGTTTCAGCGGGGGGAGGCGCTACGAGCAGTACTTC. Translated: CASSFSGGRRYEQYF.

The chain uses TRBV10-3 and TRBJ2-3; TRBD2 aligns across 12 bases. Germline V gene data show CDR1 as ENHRY and CDR2 as SYGVKD. The CDR3 totals 16 residues. V shed 6 bases and J 3 bases; nucleotides not matched to a gene: 7. The CDR3 here is CAISLTSGGMTDTQYF. CDR3 DNA sequence: TGTGCCATCAGCCTGACTAGCGGGGGTATGACAGATACGCAGTATTTT.

This chain connects TRBV5-5 to TRBJ2-7; D is possibly TRBD1 (5 bases). CDR3 length equals 14 residues. Germline CDR1 is SGHKS and CDR2 is YYEKEE (reference sequence). Trimming left V 4 bases short and J 2 bases short, with 13 bases between. The DNA for the CDR3 is TGTGCCAGCAGCCTGCTTCAGGGCCCCTACGAGCAGTACTTC. Protein product: CASSLLQGPYEQYF. The full variable domain, completed using reference TRBV5-5 and TRBJ2-7, is DAGVTQSPTHLIKTRGQQVTLRCSPISGHKSVSWYQQVLGQGPQFIFQYYEKEERGRGNFPDRFSARQFPNYSSELNVNALLLGDSALYLCASSLLQGPYEQYFGPGTRLTVT.

This sequence joins TRBV4-1 and TRBJ2-1; TRBD2 matches at 15 bases. The CDR3 length is 16 residues. V lost 6 bases to trimming and J lost 6 bases; unmatched junction nucleotides: 6. Germline loops: CDR1 MGHRA, CDR2 YSYEKL. The CDR3 protein is CASSGLAGGWANEQFF. As DNA, the CDR3 is TGCGCCAGCAGTGGACTAGCGGGAGGGTGGGCCAATGAGCAGTTCTTC.

This clone was recorded a few times. This sequence joins TRBV7-2 and TRBJ1-2, with D perhaps matching TRBD1 (6 bases). The germline V and J ends were trimmed by 2 bases and 5 bases, with 18 bases remaining between them. Germline CDR1 SGHTA, CDR2 FQGNSA. The CDR3 loop spans 16 amino acids. CDR3 nucleotides: TGTGCCAGCAGCTTAACCCTGGGGGCAGGCGATTATGGCTACACCTTC. As protein: CASSLTLGAGDYGYTF.

The J gene is TRBJ1-6, the V gene TRBV5-4; no clear D. The germline CDR1 and CDR2 sequences are SGHNT and YYREEE (reference sequence). The CDR3 contains 14 residues. Between the trimmed V and J ends, which lost 4 bases and 10 bases, there was a span of 15 bases. The chain's CDR3 is CASSPRTGSSPLHF. The CDR3 DNA follows: TGTGCCAGCAGCCCACGAACCGGGAGCTCACCCCTCCACTTT.

This rearrangement joins TRBV28 to TRBJ2-1, with 13 nucleotides matching TRBD2. J gave up 3 bases and V 4 bases, and 3 bases lay outside the gene matches. This CDR3 region has 16 residues. Germline CDR1 reads MDHEN; CDR2 reads SYDVKM. CDR3 in DNA: TGTGCCAGCAGTTCGGGACTAGCGGGACACTACAATGAGCAGTTCTTC. It codes for CASSSGLAGHYNEQFF.

The chain combines TRBV4-2 with TRBJ1-1, with D possibly TRBD1 on 5 matching bases. The CDR3 sequence is 13 residues long. Trimming removed 4 bases at V and 8 bases at J, with 14 bases between. Germline V gene data show CDR1 as LGHNA and CDR2 as YNFKEQ. CDR3 sequence (DNA): TGTGCCAGCAGCCCGGGGGGGGTTTCAGAAGCTTTCTTT. Protein product: CASSPGGVSEAFF.

The chain uses TRBV3-1 (or the pseudogene TRBV3-2) and TRBJ1-4; the match to TRBD1 covers 8 bases. CDR3 length: 16 residues. In germline, CDR1 is LGHDT, CDR2 YNNKEL (reference sequence). The V and J ends lost 0 bases and 8 bases, in that order; junction bases with no gene match: 8. In nucleotides, the CDR3 is TGTGCCAGCAGCCAAGAGATAGACAGGGGCAGGGAAAAACTGTTTTTT. Translating gives CASSQEIDRGREKLFF.

The chain uses TRBV3-1 (or the pseudogene TRBV3-2) and TRBJ1-1, with TRBD1 matching over 11 bases. The V segment lost 5 bases and the J segment 3 bases; nucleotides outside the gene matches: 5. Germline V gene sequence: CDR1 LGHDT, CDR2 YNNKEL (reference sequence). The CDR3 runs 15 residues. The CDR3 DNA reads as TGTGCCAGCAGCACCCCGGGACAGGGGGACACTGAAGCTTTCTTT. Residues: CASSTPGQGDTEAFF.

This chain uses TRBV9 with TRBJ2-7; tentatively, D is TRBD2 (6 bases). CDR3 length: 15 residues. V lost 4 bases, J lost 2 bases, and 16 bases lay in between. Looked up from germline, CDR1 is SGDLS and CDR2 is YYNGEE. CDR3 in DNA: TGTGCCAGCAGCCCTCAGGCCGGGAGAGCCTACGAGCAGTACTTC. Translating it yields CASSPQAGRAYEQYF.

CDR3 nucleotide sequence: TGTGCCAGCAGTGAAAGGGGGACAGGATCCTATGGCTACACCTTC. This encodes CASSERGTGSYGYTF. The chain uses TRBV2 and TRBJ1-2, with TRBD1 matching 8 bases. V dropped 2 bases and J dropped 4; count of bases not matched to a gene: 6. The germline CDR1 and CDR2 sequences are SNHLY and FYNNEI. The CDR3 sequence is 15 residues long.

J is TRBJ1-1 and V is TRBV18, with 8 bases aligning to TRBD1. V trimming: 4 bases; J trimming: 1 base; junction bases outside the gene matches: 5. Germline CDR1 is KGHSH and CDR2 is LQKENI. This CDR3 is built from 15 residues. The CDR3 DNA follows: TGTGCCAGCTCACTACTACAGGGGGGGAACACTGAAGCTTTCTTT. Translated, it gives CASSLLQGGNTEAFF.

The chain has TRBV6-5 and TRBJ2-3, with 9 nucleotides matching TRBD2. The CDR3 is 13 residues long. The V gene's germline CDR1 is MNHEY and CDR2 SVGAGI. The V segment lost 8 bases and the J segment 7 bases; nucleotides outside the gene matches: 7. CDR3 coding DNA: TGTGCCAGCCGGACTAGCGAAACTAATACGCAGTATTTT. Translation: CASRTSETNTQYF.

The CDR3, as DNA: TGTGCCAGCAGTTTACTCAGGGGATCCTATAATTCACCCCTCCACTTT. Its translation is CASSLLRGSYNSPLHF. The rearrangement joins TRBV27 to TRBJ1-6; the D gene is possibly TRBD1 (6 bases). Germline assignment: CDR1 MNHEY and CDR2 SMNVEV (reference sequence). With 2 bases removed from V and 1 base from J, the gap between germline ends came to 9 bases. This CDR3 comprises 16 residues.

As concerns this clone: One junction end disagrees with the germline gene, perhaps due to a read error. The chain is built from TRBV18 and TRBJ2-7; TRBD1 matches at 9 bases. The CDR3 is made up of 15 amino acids. Germline CDR1 KGHSH, CDR2 LQKENI. CDR3 DNA sequence: TGTGCCAGCTCACCGCAGGACAGGGGCTCCCTGCACCTCAAATTC. This encodes CASSPQDRGSLHLKF.

The genes are TRBV12-3 or TRBV12-4 and TRBJ1-2, with D hard to call. CDR3 size: 13 residues. The V gene lost 2 bases and the J gene lost 3 bases, with 7 bases spanning the gap. CDR3 nucleotides: TGTGCCAGCAGTTTAAGGCAGGACTATGGCTACACCTTC. Protein sequence: CASSLRQDYGYTF.